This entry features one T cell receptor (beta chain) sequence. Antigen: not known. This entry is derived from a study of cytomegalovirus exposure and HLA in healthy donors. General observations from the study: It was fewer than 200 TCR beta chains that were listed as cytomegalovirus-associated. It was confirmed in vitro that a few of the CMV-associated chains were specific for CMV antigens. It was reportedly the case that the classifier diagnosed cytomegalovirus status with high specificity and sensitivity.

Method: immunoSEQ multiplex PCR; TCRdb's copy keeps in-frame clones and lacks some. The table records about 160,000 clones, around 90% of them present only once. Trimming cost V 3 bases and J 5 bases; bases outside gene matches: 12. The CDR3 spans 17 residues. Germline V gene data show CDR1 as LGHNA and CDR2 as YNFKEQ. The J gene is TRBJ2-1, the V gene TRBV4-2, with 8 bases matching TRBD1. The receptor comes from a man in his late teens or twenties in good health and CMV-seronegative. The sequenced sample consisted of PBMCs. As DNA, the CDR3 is TGTGCCAGCAGCCACCGGACAGGGATGGGAGGAAACAATGAGCAGTTCTTC. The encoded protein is CASSHRTGMGGNNEQFF.